Sequencing of this T cell receptor (beta chain) was carried out in a study of cytomegalovirus exposure and HLA in healthy donors. This CDR3 contains 15 residues. CDR1 is SNHLY, CDR2 FYNNEI, per germline. V lost 5 bases and J lost 5; bases outside the gene matches: 7. The PCR contained 60 Vbeta and 13 Jbeta primers. In the original workflow: Unique TCR beta chains totaled some 78 million in a later count, with roughly 11 million of them shared. Assay: immunoSEQ multiplex PCR; the TCRdb copy retains only in-frame clones and omits some. V, J and clone size derive from that table, while D and trimming were established from the DNA sequence. This table has approximately 100,000 clones, over 8% appearing once. Notes on this clone: The antigen remains unidentified.

Study-wide findings and caveats: Specificity for CMV antigens was confirmed in vitro for a few of the CMV-associated chains. Donor immune exposure was known only as CMV serostatus. Investigators reported more than 150 TCR beta chains as tied to cytomegalovirus.

The sample taken for sequencing was PBMCs. The sequence was collected from a man in his fifties in good health and CMV-seropositive. This chain uses TRBV2 with TRBJ2-2, with TRBD1 matching over 8 bases. The CDR3: CASSLQGDGTGELFF. DNA for the CDR3: TGTGCCAGCAGTCTACAGGGGGATGGAACCGGGGAGCTGTTTTTT.